The rows below give T cell receptor beta chains drawn from one sample of a study of blood T cell repertoires in COVID-19. Assay: immunoSEQ multiplex PCR; the TCRdb copy retains only in-frame clones and omits some. The table shows 180,000 or so clones, with roughly 84% occurring only once. Sequencing was performed on peripheral blood. These receptors were obtained from a human donor with acute or convalescent COVID-19. The donor label of this sample is uncertain. Each CDR3 is given with its conserved first and last residue. The order of the fields is J gene, D gene, V gene, clone size, CDR3 DNA, CDR3 protein. The D gene is left open where the match is weak. Some rows mark clone size as missing; the rest say once, few, many or name a class of expanded clone.

j_call: TRBJ2-5
d_call: TRBD1
v_call: TRBV12-5
clone_size: NA
cdr3_nt: TGTGCTAGTGGTTCCGGACAGGGCCAAGAGACCCAGTACTTC
cdr3_aa: CASGSGQGQETQYF

j_call: TRBJ2-7
d_call: TRBD2
v_call: TRBV15
clone_size: NA
cdr3_nt: TGTGCCACCAGCATCCGTCCCCTAGCGGGAGCTTCCTACGAGCAGTACTTC
cdr3_aa: CATSIRPLAGASYEQYF

j_call: TRBJ1-1
d_call: TRBD1
v_call: TRBV27
clone_size: NA
cdr3_nt: TGTGCCAGCAGTTCCGGAAGGACAGGGGGCTTGGGCACTGAAGCTTTCTTT
cdr3_aa: CASSSGRTGGLGTEAFF

j_call: TRBJ2-5
d_call: NA
v_call: TRBV29-1
clone_size: NA
cdr3_nt: TGCAGCGTTGGCGATACAGGGTACGGGACCCAGTACTTC
cdr3_aa: CSVGDTGYGTQYF

j_call: TRBJ2-2
d_call: TRBD1
v_call: TRBV27
clone_size: NA
cdr3_nt: TGTGCCAGCGGGGACGGGACAGGAGCTACCGGGGAGCTGTTTTTT
cdr3_aa: CASGDGTGATGELFF

j_call: TRBJ2-1
d_call: NA
v_call: TRBV7-9
clone_size: NA
cdr3_nt: TGTGCCAGCAGCCCCCCTAGGGGAAACTACAATGAGCAGTTCTTC
cdr3_aa: CASSPPRGNYNEQFF

j_call: TRBJ2-3
d_call: TRBD2
v_call: TRBV9
clone_size: NA
cdr3_nt: TGTGCCAGCAACACACTGCTAGGCGGGGGGGCTGGGACGCAGTATTTT
cdr3_aa: CASNTLLGGGAGTQYF

j_call: TRBJ1-2
d_call: NA
v_call: TRBV20-1
clone_size: NA
cdr3_nt: TGCAGTGCTAGTCGAGAGGCAGCGAGACCTCGCTACACCTTC
cdr3_aa: CSASREAARPRYTF

j_call: TRBJ1-1
d_call: NA
v_call: TRBV12-3/TRBV12-4
clone_size: NA
cdr3_nt: TGTGCCAGCACTCCGGCACAGCCAGCAGAAGCTTTCTTT
cdr3_aa: CASTPAQPAEAFF

j_call: TRBJ1-1
d_call: NA
v_call: TRBV6-5
clone_size: once
cdr3_nt: TGTGCCAGCAGTCTCGATCAGGGGAACACTGAAGCTTTCTTT
cdr3_aa: CASSLDQGNTEAFF

j_call: TRBJ2-2
d_call: NA
v_call: TRBV6-5
clone_size: few
cdr3_nt: TGTGCCAGTCGTCTTCCCGCGAACACCGGGGAGCTGTTTTTT
cdr3_aa: CASRLPANTGELFF

j_call: TRBJ2-2
d_call: TRBD2
v_call: TRBV5-1
clone_size: NA
cdr3_nt: TGCGCCAGTGGGACTAGCGGGGGGATGAACACCGGGGAGCTGTTTTTT
cdr3_aa: CASGTSGGMNTGELFF

j_call: TRBJ1-5
d_call: TRBD1
v_call: TRBV10-3
clone_size: NA
cdr3_nt: TGTGCCATCAGTCAGGACAGGGGACGGGGGGAGCCCCAGCATTTT
cdr3_aa: CAISQDRGRGEPQHF

j_call: TRBJ2-2
d_call: TRBD2
v_call: TRBV5-1
clone_size: many
cdr3_nt: TGCGCCAGCAGCTTGGGAGGACTAGCGGGGGGCCACACCGGGGAGCTGTTTTTT
cdr3_aa: CASSLGGLAGGHTGELFF

j_call: TRBJ1-4
d_call: NA
v_call: TRBV6-6
clone_size: NA
cdr3_nt: TGTGCCAGCAGGCCTAACGGTGATTTTAATGAAAAACTGTTTTTT
cdr3_aa: CASRPNGDFNEKLFF

j_call: TRBJ2-7
d_call: TRBD1
v_call: TRBV2
clone_size: NA
cdr3_nt: TGTGCCAGCAGTGAACACAGGGGGTCCTACGAGCAGTACTTC
cdr3_aa: CASSEHRGSYEQYF

j_call: TRBJ1-2
d_call: NA
v_call: TRBV6-1
clone_size: NA
cdr3_nt: TGTGCCAGCAGTGAAGCGAGTACCGGAAGGAGAGGCTACACCTTC
cdr3_aa: CASSEASTGRRGYTF

j_call: TRBJ1-1
d_call: NA
v_call: TRBV4-1
clone_size: NA
cdr3_nt: TGCGCCAGCAGCCAAGTGATCGGGGGAATCGGTGAAGCTTTCTTT
cdr3_aa: CASSQVIGGIGEAFF

j_call: TRBJ1-3
d_call: NA
v_call: TRBV18
clone_size: NA
cdr3_nt: TGTGCCAGCTCAGCACGGGCGGGCTCTGAAAACACCATATATTTT
cdr3_aa: CASSARAGSENTIYF

j_call: TRBJ2-3
d_call: TRBD2
v_call: TRBV5-1
clone_size: NA
cdr3_nt: TGCGCCAGCAGCCCGGGAGGGTTGGGCGGGGATACGCAGTATTTT
cdr3_aa: CASSPGGLGGDTQYF

j_call: TRBJ2-5
d_call: NA
v_call: TRBV30
clone_size: NA
cdr3_nt: TGTGCTGGAAACGTAGGTCAGCGGACCCAGTACTTC
cdr3_aa: CAGNVGQRTQYF

j_call: TRBJ2-7
d_call: TRBD2
v_call: TRBV3-1/TRBV3-2
clone_size: once
cdr3_nt: TGTGCCAGCAGCCAGACTAGCGGGAGCAACGAGCAGTACTTC
cdr3_aa: CASSQTSGSNEQYF

j_call: TRBJ1-5
d_call: NA
v_call: TRBV20-1
clone_size: once
cdr3_nt: TGCAGTGCTAGTAGTCAGGCTAATCAGCCCCAGCATTTT
cdr3_aa: CSASSQANQPQHF

j_call: TRBJ1-1
d_call: NA
v_call: TRBV3-1/TRBV3-2
clone_size: NA
cdr3_nt: TGTGCCAGCGCTCTGAGGGATAAGGGAACTGAAGCTTTCTTT
cdr3_aa: CASALRDKGTEAFF

j_call: TRBJ1-1
d_call: NA
v_call: TRBV5-6
clone_size: NA
cdr3_nt: TGTGCCAGCAGCTTGAATACGGCGCGGGGGGCTTTCTTT
cdr3_aa: CASSLNTARGAFF

j_call: TRBJ1-2
d_call: NA
v_call: TRBV30
clone_size: few
cdr3_nt: TGTGCCTGGAGTCGAGACAGGCCTCGGGGCTACACCTTC
cdr3_aa: CAWSRDRPRGYTF

j_call: TRBJ2-3
d_call: TRBD2
v_call: TRBV30
clone_size: NA
cdr3_nt: TGTGCCTGGAAGCGGGAGGTTACAGATACGCAGTATTTT
cdr3_aa: CAWKREVTDTQYF

j_call: TRBJ1-6
d_call: NA
v_call: TRBV5-1
clone_size: once
cdr3_nt: TGCGCCAGCAGCTTGGGTCAGGTGGGTTCACCCCTCCACTTT
cdr3_aa: CASSLGQVGSPLHF

j_call: TRBJ1-1
d_call: TRBD1
v_call: TRBV30
clone_size: NA
cdr3_nt: TGTGCCTGGAGACAGGGGCCTGCTGAAGCTTTCTTT
cdr3_aa: CAWRQGPAEAFF

j_call: TRBJ2-3
d_call: NA
v_call: TRBV3-1/TRBV3-2
clone_size: NA
cdr3_nt: TGTGCCAGCAGTCGAGGAATTTATGGCACAGATACGCAGTATTTT
cdr3_aa: CASSRGIYGTDTQYF

j_call: TRBJ2-5
d_call: TRBD1
v_call: TRBV6-5
clone_size: NA
cdr3_nt: TGTGCCAGCAGAGTACAGGGGCAAGAGACCCAGTACTTC
cdr3_aa: CASRVQGQETQYF

j_call: TRBJ1-3
d_call: NA
v_call: TRBV6-5
clone_size: few
cdr3_nt: TGTGCCAGCACAAACGCGGTCGCCGGAAACACCATATATTTT
cdr3_aa: CASTNAVAGNTIYF

j_call: TRBJ1-1
d_call: NA
v_call: TRBV5-1
clone_size: NA
cdr3_nt: TGCGCCAGCAGCCCCGGGGGGGAGGCTGAAGCTTTCTTT
cdr3_aa: CASSPGGEAEAFF

j_call: TRBJ2-6
d_call: NA
v_call: TRBV7-2
clone_size: NA
cdr3_nt: TGTGCCAGCAGCATGCGGACAGTCTCTGGGGCCAACGTCCTGACTTTC
cdr3_aa: CASSMRTVSGANVLTF

j_call: TRBJ2-3
d_call: NA
v_call: TRBV29-1
clone_size: once
cdr3_nt: TGCAGCGTTGCGGCAGGGGGCACAGATACGCAGTATTTT
cdr3_aa: CSVAAGGTDTQYF

j_call: TRBJ2-1
d_call: NA
v_call: TRBV27
clone_size: NA
cdr3_nt: TGTGCCAGCAGTTTAATGGTTCCAGGGCTCAATGAGCAGTTCTTC
cdr3_aa: CASSLMVPGLNEQFF

j_call: TRBJ1-4
d_call: NA
v_call: TRBV2
clone_size: NA
cdr3_nt: TGTGCCACCGCGGGGGCCGGCGGGGAAAAACTGTTTTTT
cdr3_aa: CATAGAGGEKLFF

j_call: TRBJ2-1
d_call: TRBD2
v_call: TRBV19
clone_size: NA
cdr3_nt: TGTGCCAGTAGTACCCGGGGGGGCTCAAGAGGCAATGAGCAGTTCTTC
cdr3_aa: CASSTRGGSRGNEQFF

j_call: TRBJ2-1
d_call: NA
v_call: TRBV7-2
clone_size: NA
cdr3_nt: TGTGCCAGCAGCCCCCCGGGGAGCTTCTCCTACAATGAGCAGTTCTTC
cdr3_aa: CASSPPGSFSYNEQFF

j_call: TRBJ1-3
d_call: NA
v_call: TRBV11-3
clone_size: NA
cdr3_nt: TGTGCCAGCAGCCATGGGACACAGGGAAACACCATATATTTT
cdr3_aa: CASSHGTQGNTIYF

j_call: TRBJ1-2
d_call: NA
v_call: TRBV3-1/TRBV3-2
clone_size: few
cdr3_nt: TGTGCCAGCAGCCAAGGGGGCAACTATGGCTACACCTTC
cdr3_aa: CASSQGGNYGYTF